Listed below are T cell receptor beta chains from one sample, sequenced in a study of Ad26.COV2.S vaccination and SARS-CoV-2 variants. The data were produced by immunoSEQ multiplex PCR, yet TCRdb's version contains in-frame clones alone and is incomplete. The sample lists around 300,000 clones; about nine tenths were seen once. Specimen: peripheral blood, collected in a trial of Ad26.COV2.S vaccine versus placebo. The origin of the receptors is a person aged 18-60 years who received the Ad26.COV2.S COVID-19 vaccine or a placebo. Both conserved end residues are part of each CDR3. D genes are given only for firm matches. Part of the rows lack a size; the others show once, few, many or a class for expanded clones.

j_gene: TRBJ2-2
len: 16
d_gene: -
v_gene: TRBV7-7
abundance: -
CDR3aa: CASSLNPPGNTGELFF
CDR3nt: TGTGCTAGCAGCTTAAACCCTCCTGGGAACACCGGGGAGCTGTTTTTT

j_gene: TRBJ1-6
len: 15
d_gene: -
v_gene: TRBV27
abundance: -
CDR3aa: CASGDPMGTYSPLHF
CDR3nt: TGTGCCAGCGGAGACCCCATGGGGACCTATTCACCCCTCCACTTT

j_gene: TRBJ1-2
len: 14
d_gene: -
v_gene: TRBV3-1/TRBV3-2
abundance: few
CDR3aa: CASSLMPGGQLYTF
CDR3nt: TGTGCCAGCAGCCTCATGCCCGGAGGCCAGCTCTACACCTTC

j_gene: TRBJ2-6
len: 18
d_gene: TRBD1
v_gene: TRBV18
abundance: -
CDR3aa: CASSLPGQGALGANVLTF
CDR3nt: TGTGCCAGCTCCCTCCCGGGACAGGGGGCCCTTGGGGCCAACGTCCTGACTTTC

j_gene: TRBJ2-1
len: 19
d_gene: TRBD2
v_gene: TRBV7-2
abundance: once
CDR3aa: CASSLKGLAGVEFYNEQFF
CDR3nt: TGTGCCAGCAGCTTAAAGGGACTAGCGGGAGTTGAGTTCTACAATGAGCAGTTCTTC

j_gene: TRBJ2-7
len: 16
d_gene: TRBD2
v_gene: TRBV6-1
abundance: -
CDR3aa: CASSDPILAGLYEQYF
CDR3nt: TGTGCCAGCAGTGATCCGATACTAGCGGGACTGTACGAGCAGTACTTC

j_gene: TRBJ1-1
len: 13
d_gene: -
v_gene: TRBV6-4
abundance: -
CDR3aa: CASREQGSPEAFF
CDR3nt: TGTGCCAGCAGAGAACAGGGATCCCCTGAAGCTTTCTTT

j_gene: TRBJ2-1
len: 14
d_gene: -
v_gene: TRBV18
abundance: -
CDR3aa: CASSTRSQGDKQFF
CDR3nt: TGTGCCAGCTCAACACGGTCACAGGGAGACAAGCAGTTCTTC

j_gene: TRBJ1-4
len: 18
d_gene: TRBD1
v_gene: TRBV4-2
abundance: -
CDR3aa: CASSQVRGQGALGEKLFF
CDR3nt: TGTGCCAGCAGCCAAGTTAGGGGACAGGGGGCGTTGGGAGAAAAACTGTTTTTT

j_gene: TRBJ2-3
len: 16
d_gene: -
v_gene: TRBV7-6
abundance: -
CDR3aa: CASSLGGRSRIDTQYF
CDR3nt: TGTGCCAGCAGCTTAGGGGGACGCTCGAGGATCGATACGCAGTATTTT

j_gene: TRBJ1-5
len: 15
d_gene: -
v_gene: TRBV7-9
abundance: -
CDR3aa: CASSLGLYSNQPQHF
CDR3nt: TGTGCCAGCAGCTTAGGTCTCTATAGCAATCAGCCCCAGCATTTT

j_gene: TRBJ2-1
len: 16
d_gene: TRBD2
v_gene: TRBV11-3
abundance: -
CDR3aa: CASSAADAGGLNEQFF
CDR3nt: TGTGCCAGCAGTGCGGCGGACGCGGGAGGGTTGAATGAGCAGTTCTTC

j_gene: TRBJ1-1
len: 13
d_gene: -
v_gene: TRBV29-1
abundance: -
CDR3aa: CSVAGRSGTEAFF
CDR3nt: TGCAGCGTTGCGGGCAGATCGGGCACTGAAGCTTTCTTT

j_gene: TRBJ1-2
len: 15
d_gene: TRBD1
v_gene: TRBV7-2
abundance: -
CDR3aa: CASSLTLTGEYGYTF
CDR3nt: TGTGCCAGCAGCTTAACACTGACAGGGGAGTACGGCTACACCTTC

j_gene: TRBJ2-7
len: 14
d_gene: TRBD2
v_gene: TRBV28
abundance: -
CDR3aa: CASTLLAGDYEQYF
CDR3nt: TGTGCCAGCACCCTATTAGCGGGAGACTACGAGCAGTACTTC

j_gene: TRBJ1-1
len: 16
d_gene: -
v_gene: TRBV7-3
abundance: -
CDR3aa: CASSTIGGNMNTEAFF
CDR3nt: TGTGCCAGCAGCACCATCGGGGGAAACATGAACACTGAAGCTTTCTTT

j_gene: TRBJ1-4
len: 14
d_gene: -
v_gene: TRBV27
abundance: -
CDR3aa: CASSLSGTREKLFF
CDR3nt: TGTGCCAGCAGTTTATCTGGCACCCGAGAAAAACTGTTTTTT

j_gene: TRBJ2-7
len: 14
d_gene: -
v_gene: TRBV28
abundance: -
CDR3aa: CASSWTILAFEQYF
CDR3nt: TGTGCCAGCAGCTGGACTATCCTCGCCTTCGAGCAGTACTTC

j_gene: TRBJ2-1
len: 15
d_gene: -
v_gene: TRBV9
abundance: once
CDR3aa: CASSPTSLPEYEQFF
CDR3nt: TGTGCCAGCAGCCCTACTAGCCTCCCGGAGTATGAGCAGTTCTTC

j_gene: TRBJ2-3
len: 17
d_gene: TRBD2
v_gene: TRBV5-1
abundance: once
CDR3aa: CASSGRLAGASADTQYF
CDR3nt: TGCGCCAGCAGCGGGAGACTAGCGGGAGCTAGCGCAGATACGCAGTATTTT

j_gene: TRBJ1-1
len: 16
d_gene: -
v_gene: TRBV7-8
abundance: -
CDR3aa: CASSLAMGPQRVEAFF
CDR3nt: TGTGCCAGCAGCTTAGCAATGGGTCCCCAGCGGGTTGAAGCTTTCTTT

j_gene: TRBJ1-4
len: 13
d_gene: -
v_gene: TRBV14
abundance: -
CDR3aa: CASSQGAREKLFF
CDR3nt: TGTGCCAGCAGCCAGGGAGCACGGGAAAAACTGTTTTTT

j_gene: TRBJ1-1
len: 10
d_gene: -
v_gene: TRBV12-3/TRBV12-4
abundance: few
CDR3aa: CASSNTEAFF
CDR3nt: TGTGCCAGCAGCAACACTGAAGCTTTCTTT

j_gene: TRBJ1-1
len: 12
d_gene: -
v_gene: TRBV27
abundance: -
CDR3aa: CASSLIGAEAFF
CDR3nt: TGTGCCAGCAGTTTGATAGGGGCTGAAGCTTTCTTT

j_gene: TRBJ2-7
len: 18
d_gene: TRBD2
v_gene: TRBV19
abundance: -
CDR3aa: CASSILPSGGASPYEQYF
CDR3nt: TGTGCCAGTAGTATTCTCCCTAGCGGGGGGGCCTCACCCTACGAGCAGTACTTC

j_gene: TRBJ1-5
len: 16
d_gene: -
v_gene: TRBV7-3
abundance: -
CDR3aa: CASSQYVQTNDQPQHF
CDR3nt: TGTGCCAGCAGCCAATACGTACAGACTAACGATCAGCCCCAGCATTTT

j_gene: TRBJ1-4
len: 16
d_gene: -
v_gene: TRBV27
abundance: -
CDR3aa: CASRPNGRREVEKLFF
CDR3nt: TGTGCCAGCAGGCCAAACGGACGGAGGGAGGTTGAAAAACTGTTTTTT

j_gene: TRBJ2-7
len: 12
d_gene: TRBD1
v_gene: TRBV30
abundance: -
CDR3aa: CAWNPGGYEQYF
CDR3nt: TGTGCCTGGAACCCAGGGGGCTACGAGCAGTACTTC

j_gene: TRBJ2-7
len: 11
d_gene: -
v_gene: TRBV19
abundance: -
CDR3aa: CASSSSGQQYF
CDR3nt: TGTGCCAGTAGCTCCTCGGGGCAGCAGTACTTC

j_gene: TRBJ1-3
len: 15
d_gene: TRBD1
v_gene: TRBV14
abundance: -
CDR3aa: CASSDRDRVFNTIYF
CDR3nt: TGTGCCAGCAGCGACCGGGACAGGGTTTTTAACACCATATATTTT

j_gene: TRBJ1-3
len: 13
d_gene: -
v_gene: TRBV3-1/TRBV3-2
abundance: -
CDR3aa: CASSQRGENTIYF
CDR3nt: TGTGCCAGCAGCCAAAGGGGCGAAAACACCATATATTTT

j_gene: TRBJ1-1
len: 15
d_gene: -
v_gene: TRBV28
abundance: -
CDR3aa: CASSPIPSPNTEAFF
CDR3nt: TGTGCCAGCAGTCCTATACCGAGCCCGAACACTGAAGCTTTCTTT

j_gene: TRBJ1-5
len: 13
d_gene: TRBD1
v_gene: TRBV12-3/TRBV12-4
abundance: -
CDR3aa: CASMDREFQPQHF
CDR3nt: TGTGCCAGCATGGACAGGGAGTTTCAGCCCCAGCATTTT

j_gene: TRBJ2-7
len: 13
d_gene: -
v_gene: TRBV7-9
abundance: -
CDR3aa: CASSSGPQYEQYF
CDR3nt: TGTGCCAGCAGCTCCGGCCCGCAATACGAGCAGTACTTC

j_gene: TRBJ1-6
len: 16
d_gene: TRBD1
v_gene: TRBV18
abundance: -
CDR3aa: CASSPFDRANNSPLHF
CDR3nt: TGTGCCAGCTCACCATTCGACAGGGCTAATAATTCACCCCTCCACTTT